The 2 T cell receptor beta chains below come from one sample, sequenced in a study of patients and donors after allogeneic stem cell transplantation. MiXCR, applied by TCRdb to the RT-PCR reads, yields one record per CDR3 protein. The sample consists of about a million distinct CDR3 sequences, about a sixth of them appearing once. The sequenced sample consisted of blood, either unsorted or a sorted T cell fraction (not recorded which). The receptors were sampled from a human donor who was either an allogeneic HSCT recipient or a stem cell or donor lymphocyte infusion donor (not recorded which). It is not recorded whose cells these are; they may come from a transplant donor.

The sample holds a few counts of this clonotype. The CDR3: CASTRPGVKMNTEAFF. The CDR3 DNA reads as TGTGCCAGCACCCGACCGGGGGTTAAAATGAACACTGAAGCTTTCTTT. The V call is TRBV7-2, the J call TRBJ1-1, with D perhaps matching TRBD1 (5 bases). This CDR3 region has 16 residues. Deletions cut 7 bases from V and 0 bases from J, with 18 bases between. Looked up from germline, CDR1 is SGHTA and CDR2 is FQGNSA.

This clonotype was counted between two and nine times. V gene TRBV11-2 combines with J gene TRBJ2-7; D is possibly TRBD2 (5 bases). V was shortened by 4 bases and J by 6 bases, with 19 bases between the two germline ends. Germline V gene data show CDR1 as SGHAT and CDR2 as FQNNGV. The CDR3 runs to 15 residues. In DNA form, the CDR3 reads TGTGCCAGCAGCTCCACCTCGAGGGCTTGGTCCGAGCAGTACTTC. As protein: CASSSTSRAWSEQYF.